This T cell receptor (beta chain) was recovered during a study of blood T cells in healthy people across ages. Germline values: CDR1 SGDLS, CDR2 YYNGEE. V lost 9 bases and J lost 5, with 15 bases in between. The CDR3 sequence is 12 residues long. Combining a sample-barcoded 5' primer with a J-beta primer mix, a second PCR ran for roughly 7 to 12 cycles. TCRdb independently ran MiXCR on the 5' RACE reads; one entry per CDR3 protein. This table holds over 600,000 distinct CDR3 sequences, about 46% found once. The V call is TRBV9, the J call TRBJ2-7, with D possibly being TRBD1 (6 bases). Material: blood. The clonotype comes from a man older than 75 in good health. The CDR3 DNA sequence: TGTGCCAAAAGGGGGTATTGGAACGAGCAGTACTTC. Amino acids: CAKRGYWNEQYF.